This T cell receptor beta chain was observed in a study of blood T cell repertoires in COVID-19 (dated by TCRdb to about 2020). Broadly, across the study: Collaborator samples came from the United States, Italy and Spain and covered acute and convalescent phases of COVID-19. The repertoires were released in a freely available public database intended as a resource for research on the immune response to SARS-CoV-2. Samples came from the ongoing ImmuneRACE study (first 160 participants) plus 1,254 subjects from 6 global collaborators. Where available, HLA class I and class II types were taken from metadata supplied by the sample provider and were not determined by assay-based typing. The sample metadata nearly always contained a de-identified subject ID, COVID-19 status, age in years and sex. The dataset comprised deeply sampled blood TCRbeta repertoires from subjects exposed to, actively infected with, or recovered from COVID-19. The prospective study material was composed of cDNA or gDNA derived from T cells, B-cell-depleted T cells, or PBMCs. What the research found in general, with its limitations: The quantity of clinical and demographic metadata differed by source and by participant and was supplied without curation.

V drops 11 bases and J drops 5 bases, leaving 16 bases in between. For CDR1 and CDR2, the germline V gene lists MNHEY and SVGAGI. There are 14 amino acids in the CDR3, from cysteine to phenylalanine inclusive. Only the CDR3 DNA is retained, 42 bases long and in frame from the first base. Each collaborating institution followed its own protocols to collect whole blood in K2EDTA tubes. Collaborator samples were shipped for TCRbeta analysis as frozen whole blood, isolated PBMCs, or DNA extracted from either sample type. This clone was found a few times. No cognate antigen has been identified for it. No base-level quality is on record; no much larger clone is a single base apart. The immunoSEQ Assay, a bias-controlled multiplex PCR, was used to amplify TCRbeta CDR3 regions from genomic DNA. The original pipeline was this. Nucleated cell counts per sample were estimated from amplification of reference gene primers within the assay. Sequence reads were collapsed and filtered to measure the absolute abundance of every unique TCRbeta CDR3 rearrangement. For each sample, productive Simpson clonality was calculated by taking the square root of Simpson's diversity index across productive rearrangements. Here the immuneACCESS table is served through TCRdb, limited to in-frame sequences with V and J called. Missing clones are a known gap in these copies; in checked studies unresolved V genes cover under half, and the rest lacks a known reason. V and J calls and clone size are those listed in that table; D and trimming were worked out from the DNA. Across this sample there are about 26,000 clones, with roughly 84% seen only once. The top ten clones comprise roughly 30% of the sample.

This TCR came from a human donor in a cohort sampled during active COVID-19. The V and J genes are TRBV6-5 and TRBJ1-6, with the identity of the D gene unclear. Sequences were obtained from peripheral blood. The CDR3 is CAGENGLNNSPLHF. The nucleotides read TGTGCCGGAGAAAACGGACTGAATAATTCACCCCTCCACTTT.